One T cell receptor beta chain is described in this entry. This sample was taken from a study of blood T cell repertoires in COVID-19. Cohort allocation depended upon clinical history that participants reported. Contact with a PCR-confirmed or clinician-diagnosed COVID-19 case occurred within 2 weeks of entry. The table came from immunoSEQ multiplex PCR; TCRdb's copy has only in-frame clones and leaves some out. Among a few hundred thousand clones, more than 70% were seen once, and the ten largest hold approximately 1.5%. With V trimmed by 7 bases and J by 3 bases, 3 bases remained unmatched. Germline V gene sequence: CDR1 SQVTM, CDR2 ANQGSEA. This CDR3 region has 12 residues.

The origin of this receptor is a woman in her late teens or twenties who had been exposed to COVID-19. The chain has TRBV29-1 and TRBJ2-7; 10 nucleotides line up with TRBD1. The material sequenced was PBMCs or T cells enriched from blood (not recorded which). DNA for the CDR3: TGCAGCGCCAGGGACAGGGGCTACGAGCAGTACTTC. It is translated as CSARDRGYEQYF.